There are many counts of the clone carrying this T cell receptor (beta chain). CDR1 is LNHDA and CDR2 is SQIVND in the germline V gene (reference sequence). Deletions cut 9 bases from V and 6 bases from J, with 20 bases between. The CDR3 length is 14 residues. The data belong to a study of blood T cell repertoires in COVID-19. Study at large: Acute and convalescent COVID-19 specimens originated in the United States, Italy and Spain. From T cells, B-cell-depleted T cells, or PBMCs came the material, which was cDNA or gDNA.

Authors' analysis steps: The authors estimated nucleated cell counts from reference gene primer amplification. TCRdb's table, derived via immunoSEQ multiplex PCR, lists solely in-frame clones and lacks some. V and J calls and clone size are as listed in that table; D and trimming were resolved from the DNA. Of approximately 190,000 clones in the sample, approximately 80% were seen once. The sample was peripheral blood. The chain joins TRBV19 to TRBJ1-2; D may be TRBD1 (5 bases). This sequence was found in a human donor in a cohort sampled during active COVID-19. The CDR3 coding sequence is TGTGCCAGCCGGTCAGGGCGTCTACTTGATGGCTACACCTTC. Its protein product is CASRSGRLLDGYTF.